The 16 T cell receptor beta chains below were found in one sample sequenced in a study of control samples from healthy donors and cancer patients. The method was immunoSEQ multiplex PCR; TCRdb's version includes in-frame clones alone and lacks a portion of them. Of about 98,000 clones detected, about 91% appear once; the ten largest clones hold under 3%. The sample taken for sequencing was blood. These receptor sequences come from a woman aged 18-30 years in good health.

J is TRBJ1-6 and V is TRBV30, with D unclear. Trimming took 0 bases from V and 10 from J, leaving 10 bases between them. The CDR3 contains 13 residues. Germline V gene data show CDR1 as GTSNPN and CDR2 as SVGIG (reference sequence). The CDR3 here is CAWSVWEKSPLHF. The DNA of the CDR3 is TGTGCCTGGAGTGTATGGGAGAAGTCACCCCTCCACTTT.

The chain links TRBV5-4 to TRBJ2-7; D gene uncertain. This CDR3 contains 11 residues. Trimming stripped 4 bases from V and 2 bases from J, with 4 bases between. Germline V gives CDR1 SGHNT, CDR2 YYREEE (reference sequence). CDR3 in DNA: TGTGCCAGCAGCGATGCCTACGAGCAGTACTTC. This gives the protein CASSDAYEQYF.

CDR3 DNA sequence: TGTGCCAGCAGCTTGACAGGGGGTAGGGAGACCCAGTACTTC. It translates to CASSLTGGRETQYF. The chain couples TRBV7-3 to TRBJ2-5, with TRBD1 identical over 9 bases. The CDR3 is made up of 14 amino acids. The germline CDR1 and CDR2 sequences are SGHTA and FQGTGA. Trimming cost V 3 bases and J 5 bases; bases outside gene matches: 4.

V gene TRBV12-2 combines with J gene TRBJ1-2; TRBD1, the table's D call, was not compared with the DNA. TRBV12-2 is tagged as a pseudogene. This CDR3 spans 12 amino acids. CDR3 DNA: TGTGCAAGTCGACAGGGTCCTTGGGGCTACACCTTC. Translation: CASRQGPWGYTF.

The chain is built from TRBV5-4 and TRBJ1-4; 7 bases fit TRBD1. This CDR3 has 15 amino acids. Germline assignment: CDR1 SGHNT and CDR2 YYREEE (reference sequence). V lost 3 bases to trimming and J lost 5 bases; unmatched junction nucleotides: 7. CDR3 amino acids: CASSSKDRPNEKLFF. In DNA form, the CDR3 reads TGTGCCAGCAGCTCTAAGGACAGGCCCAATGAAAAACTGTTTTTT. The full variable domain, its missing parts supplied by reference TRBV5-4 and TRBJ1-4, is ETGVTQSPTHLIKTRGQQVTLRCSSQSGHNTVSWYQQALGQGPQFIFQYYREEENGRGNFPPRFSGLQFPNYSSELNVNALELDDSALYLCASSSKDRPNEKLFFGSGTQLSVL.

This sequence joins TRBV6-2 or TRBV6-3 and TRBJ2-1; the D gene is possibly TRBD2 (5 bases). V was clipped by 0 bases and J by 7 bases, with 10 bases between them. This CDR3 is built from 14 residues. Germline CDR1 is MNHEY and CDR2 is SVGEGT. The CDR3 DNA reads as TGTGCCAGCAGTTACTCGACTATGGGGAATGAGCAGTTCTTC. Protein: CASSYSTMGNEQFF.

This chain connects TRBV28 to TRBJ1-1; D might be TRBD1 (6 bases). This CDR3 is built from 15 residues. Germline V gene lookup returns CDR1 MDHEN and CDR2 SYDVKM. V gave up 5 bases and J gave up 7 bases, with 20 bases separating them. CDR3 region: CASSPAHKGGGEAFF. The CDR3 coding sequence is TGTGCCAGCAGTCCTGCCCACAAGGGGGGCGGTGAAGCTTTCTTT. The full variable domain, its missing parts supplied by reference TRBV28 and TRBJ1-1, is DVKVTQSSRYLVKRTGEKVFLECVQDMDHENMFWYRQDPGLGLRLIYFSYDVKMKEKGDIPEGYSVSREKKERFSLILESASTNQTSMYLCASSPAHKGGGEAFFGQGTRLTVV.

This clone was counted once. CDR3 amino acids: CATSGKGLGTDTQYF. For the CDR3, the DNA is TGTGCCACCAGTGGCAAGGGACTAGGCACAGATACGCAGTATTTT. This chain links TRBV24-1 with TRBJ2-3, with 8 bases that match TRBD2. The germline V gene encodes CDR1 KGHDR and CDR2 SFDVKD. Germline trimming cut 5 bases from V and 1 base from J; bases unmatched to any gene: 4. The CDR3 covers 15 residues.

In nucleotides, the CDR3 is TGTGCCAGCAGCACCGAGGGGACATCGAGAAGGAGTGAAAAACTGTTTTTT. As protein: CASSTEGTSRRSEKLFF. The V and J genes are TRBV5-4 and TRBJ1-4; a possible D gene is TRBD1 (6 bases). This CDR3 is built from 17 residues. With 4 bases removed from V and 7 bases from J, the gap between germline ends came to 23 bases. The germline gives CDR1 SGHNT, CDR2 YYREEE (reference sequence).

This chain joins TRBV13 and TRBJ2-7, with 9 bases aligning to TRBD1. From germline, CDR1 is PRHDT and CDR2 FYEKMQ (reference sequence). V lost 8 bases and J lost 4; bases outside the gene matches: 9. This CDR3 contains 14 residues. The CDR3 nucleotides read TGTGCCAGCGCCCGGCCGGGACAGGGTTACGAGCAGTACTTC. Its protein is CASARPGQGYEQYF.

V and J are TRBV30 and TRBJ2-1; maybe TRBD2 (7 bases). The CDR3 is 15 amino acids. The ends were cut back, 0 bases at V and 6 bases at J, with 15 bases in the middle. Germline V gene data show CDR1 as GTSNPN and CDR2 as SVGIG (reference sequence). Here the CDR3 reads CAWSVFGGAFNEQFF. The CDR3 coding sequence is TGTGCCTGGAGTGTTTTTGGGGGGGCCTTCAATGAGCAGTTCTTC.

This chain uses TRBV18 with TRBJ1-1, with unresolved D. This CDR3 has 11 residues. Germline V gene data show CDR1 as KGHSH and CDR2 as LQKENI. The V end was cut by 6 bases, the J end by 6 bases, with 8 bases between. CDR3: CASSPGPEAFF. CDR3 coding DNA: TGTGCCAGCTCTCCGGGCCCTGAAGCTTTCTTT.

The chain links TRBV12-3 or TRBV12-4 to TRBJ2-3, with D possibly matching TRBD2 (7 bases). Trimming removed 6 bases from V and 4 bases from J, with 11 bases in between. The CDR3 extends over 13 amino acids. This CDR3 is CASRRGGSDTQYF. CDR3 DNA sequence: TGTGCCAGCAGGAGGGGGGGTTCAGATACGCAGTATTTT.

This rearrangement joins TRBV25-1 to TRBJ2-1, with TRBD2 matching 8 bases. The V gene end was trimmed by 7 bases and the J gene end by 3 bases; junction bases not matched to a gene: 8. CDR3 size: 15 residues. Looked up from germline, CDR1 is MGHDK and CDR2 is SYGVNS. The CDR3 reads CASTRPSGGYNEQFF. CDR3 DNA: TGTGCCAGCACTCGGCCGAGCGGGGGCTACAATGAGCAGTTCTTC.

The count of this clone is one. This chain uses TRBV3-1 (or the pseudogene TRBV3-2) with TRBJ2-4, with 9 bases lining up with TRBD2. CDR3 length equals 16 residues. From germline, CDR1 is LGHDT and CDR2 YNNKEL (reference sequence). The V and J ends lost 1 base and 7 bases, in that order; junction bases with no gene match: 8. The CDR3 sequence: CASSQGVGLAGNIQYF. The CDR3 nucleotides read TGTGCCAGCAGCCAAGGTGTCGGGCTAGCGGGGAACATTCAGTACTTC.

This clone was detected once. J is TRBJ2-3 and V is TRBV6-2 or TRBV6-3, with 9 positions matching TRBD1. The CDR3 loop spans 16 amino acids. Trimming at V came to 5 bases and at J to 1 base, leaving 7 bases not matched to a gene. CDR1 is MNHEY, CDR2 SVGEGT, per germline. CDR3 coding DNA: TGTGCCAGCAGTCCGACGGACAGGGGCGGCACAGATACGCAGTATTTT. Its translation: CASSPTDRGGTDTQYF.